This TCR beta chain was sequenced for a study of shared clonotypes between healthy human individuals. Study overall: The cohort comprised a couple of women and a few men. Their ages spanned 18 to 49 years. Broader study findings: Only a few donors were included, so the genetic and exposure-history diversity represented was limited.

The germline V and J ends were trimmed by 2 bases and 0 bases, with 20 bases remaining between them. The CDR3 extends over 19 amino acids. Germline values: CDR1 SGHVS, CDR2 FQNEAQ. Deep was the level used in running the assay. DNA from unsorted PBMC was sequenced on ten immunoSEQ deep assay plates. Assay: immunoSEQ multiplex PCR; the TCRdb copy retains only in-frame clones and omits some. The sample yields 450,000 to 500,000 clones, more than 75% seen once. With regard to this clone: Its target is not known.

This chain uses TRBV7-8 with TRBJ1-3, with a possible D match to TRBD1 (5 bases). The sequencing input was PBMCs. The origin of this receptor is a woman aged 40-49 years in good health. Some clones in this sample may be carry-over from other donors' samples. CDR3 nucleotide sequence: TGTGCCAGCAGCTTATCCAGGGAAGTTCTCCCCCTCTCTGGAAACACCATATATTTT. This sequence encodes CASSLSREVLPLSGNTIYF.